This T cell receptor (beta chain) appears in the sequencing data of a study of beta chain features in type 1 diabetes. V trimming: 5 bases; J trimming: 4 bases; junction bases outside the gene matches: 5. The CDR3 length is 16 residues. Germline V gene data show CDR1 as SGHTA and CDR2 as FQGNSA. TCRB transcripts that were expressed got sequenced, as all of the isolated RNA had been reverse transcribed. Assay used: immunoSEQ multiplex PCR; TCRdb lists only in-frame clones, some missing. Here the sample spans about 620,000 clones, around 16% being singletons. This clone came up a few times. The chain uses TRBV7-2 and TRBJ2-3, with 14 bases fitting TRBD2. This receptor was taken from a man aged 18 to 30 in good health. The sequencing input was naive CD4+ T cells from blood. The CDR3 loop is CASSHGTSGSSDTQYF. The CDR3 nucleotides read TGTGCCAGCAGCCACGGGACTAGCGGGAGTTCAGATACGCAGTATTTT.